This TCR beta chain was observed in a study of early T cells in non-severe SARS-CoV-2 infection. This clonotype came up many times. TCRdb recomputed calls from the 5' RACE reads with MiXCR, one row per CDR3 protein. In the table there are fewer than 25,000 distinct CDR3 sequences, about 3.7% of which are singletons. Germline lookup yields CDR1 LGHDT and CDR2 YNNKEL (reference sequence). CDR3 length equals 13 residues. The V segment lost 8 bases and the J segment 9 bases; nucleotides outside the gene matches: 7. V usage is TRBV3-1 and J usage is TRBJ2-1; 10 nucleotides match TRBD2. Source material: whole blood. The clonotype was recovered from an adult who was a healthcare worker with PCR-confirmed SARS-CoV-2 infection or an uninfected control (not recorded which). CDR3 amino acids: CASGALAGREQFF. CDR3 coding DNA: TGTGCCAGCGGGGCACTAGCGGGGCGTGAGCAGTTCTTC.